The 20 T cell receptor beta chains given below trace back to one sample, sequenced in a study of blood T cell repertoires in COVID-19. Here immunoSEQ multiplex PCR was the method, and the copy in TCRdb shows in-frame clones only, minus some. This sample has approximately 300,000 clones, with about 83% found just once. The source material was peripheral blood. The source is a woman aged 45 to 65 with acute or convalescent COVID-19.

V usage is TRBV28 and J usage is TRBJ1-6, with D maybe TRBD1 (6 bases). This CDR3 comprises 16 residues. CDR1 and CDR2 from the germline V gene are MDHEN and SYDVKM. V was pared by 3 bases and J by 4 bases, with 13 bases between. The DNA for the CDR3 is TGTGCCAGCAGTTTTAGGGGGTCTGGATATAATTCACCCCTCCACTTT. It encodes CASSFRGSGYNSPLHF.

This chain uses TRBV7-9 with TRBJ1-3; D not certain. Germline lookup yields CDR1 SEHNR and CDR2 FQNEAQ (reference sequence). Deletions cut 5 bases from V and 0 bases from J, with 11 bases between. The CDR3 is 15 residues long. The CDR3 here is CASSLNSDSGNTIYF. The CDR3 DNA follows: TGTGCCAGCAGCCTAAACAGTGACTCTGGAAACACCATATATTTT.

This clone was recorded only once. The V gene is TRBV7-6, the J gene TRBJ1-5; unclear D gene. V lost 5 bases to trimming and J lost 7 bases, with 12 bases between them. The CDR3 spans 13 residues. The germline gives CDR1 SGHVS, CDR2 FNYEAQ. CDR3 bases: TGTGCCAGCAGCCTTGGGAGAGGACAGCCCCAGCATTTT. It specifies CASSLGRGQPQHF.

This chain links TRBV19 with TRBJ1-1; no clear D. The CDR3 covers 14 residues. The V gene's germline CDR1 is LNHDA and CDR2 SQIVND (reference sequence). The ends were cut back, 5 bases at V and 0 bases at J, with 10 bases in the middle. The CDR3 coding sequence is TGTGCCAGTAGTCGTGGCAGTTTGAACACTGAAGCTTTCTTT. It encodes CASSRGSLNTEAFF.

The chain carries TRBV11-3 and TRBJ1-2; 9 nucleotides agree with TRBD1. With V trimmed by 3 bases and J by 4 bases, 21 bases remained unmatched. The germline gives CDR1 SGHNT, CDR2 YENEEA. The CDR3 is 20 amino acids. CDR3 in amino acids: CASSFLRGTGNRWVCYGYTF. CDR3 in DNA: TGTGCCAGCAGCTTCCTCCGCGGGACAGGGAATCGGTGGGTGTGCTATGGCTACACCTTC.

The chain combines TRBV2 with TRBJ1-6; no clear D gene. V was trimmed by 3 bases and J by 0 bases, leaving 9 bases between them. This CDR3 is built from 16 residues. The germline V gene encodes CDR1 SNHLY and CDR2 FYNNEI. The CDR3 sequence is CASSDKRSSYNSPLHF. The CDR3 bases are TGTGCCAGCAGTGATAAGAGGAGCTCCTATAATTCACCCCTCCACTTT.

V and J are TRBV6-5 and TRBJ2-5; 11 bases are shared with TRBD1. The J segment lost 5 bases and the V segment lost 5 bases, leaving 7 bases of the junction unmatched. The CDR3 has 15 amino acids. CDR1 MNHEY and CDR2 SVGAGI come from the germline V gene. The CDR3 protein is CASSRDRGRWETQYF. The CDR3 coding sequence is TGTGCCAGCAGTCGGGACAGGGGGAGGTGGGAGACCCAGTACTTC.

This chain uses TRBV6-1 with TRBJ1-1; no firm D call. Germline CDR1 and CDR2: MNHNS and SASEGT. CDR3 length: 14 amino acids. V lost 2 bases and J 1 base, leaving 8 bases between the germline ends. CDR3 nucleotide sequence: TGTGCCAGCAGTGAATTTTGGAGGAACACTGAAGCTTTCTTT. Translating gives CASSEFWRNTEAFF.

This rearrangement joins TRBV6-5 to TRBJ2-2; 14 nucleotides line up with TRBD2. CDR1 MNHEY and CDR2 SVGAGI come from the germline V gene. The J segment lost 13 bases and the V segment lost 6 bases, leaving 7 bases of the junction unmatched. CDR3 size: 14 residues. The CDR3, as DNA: TGTGCCAGCAGCGCCGGGACTAGCGGGAGTTTGCTGTTTTTT. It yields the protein CASSAGTSGSLLFF.

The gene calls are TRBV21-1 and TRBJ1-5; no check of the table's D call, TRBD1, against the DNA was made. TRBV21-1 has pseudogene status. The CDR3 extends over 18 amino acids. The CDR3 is CASSKEQDLGVANQPQHF. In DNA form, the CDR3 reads TGTGCCAGCAGCAAAGAACAGGATCTAGGGGTCGCCAATCAGCCCCAGCATTTT.

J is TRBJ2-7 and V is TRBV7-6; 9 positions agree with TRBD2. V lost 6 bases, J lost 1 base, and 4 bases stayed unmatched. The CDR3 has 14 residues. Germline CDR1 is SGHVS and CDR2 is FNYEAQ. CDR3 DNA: TGTGCCAGCAGAAAGCGGGAGGAGTCCTACGAGCAGTACTTC. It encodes CASRKREESYEQYF.

The DNA of the CDR3 is TGTGCCACCAGTGGATTTCAGGGTCAAGAGACCCAGTACTTC. Protein product: CATSGFQGQETQYF. The chain employs TRBV24-1 and TRBJ2-5; D is perhaps TRBD1 (5 bases). Germline V gene sequence: CDR1 KGHDR, CDR2 SFDVKD. The CDR3 has 14 residues. Trimming cost V 5 bases and J 2 bases, with 11 bases left between them.

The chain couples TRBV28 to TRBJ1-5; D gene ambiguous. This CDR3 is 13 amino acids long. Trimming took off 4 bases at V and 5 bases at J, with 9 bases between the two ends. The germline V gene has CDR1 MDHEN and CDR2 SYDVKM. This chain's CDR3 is CASSYVRDQPQHF. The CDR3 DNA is TGTGCCAGCAGTTACGTGAGGGATCAGCCCCAGCATTTT.

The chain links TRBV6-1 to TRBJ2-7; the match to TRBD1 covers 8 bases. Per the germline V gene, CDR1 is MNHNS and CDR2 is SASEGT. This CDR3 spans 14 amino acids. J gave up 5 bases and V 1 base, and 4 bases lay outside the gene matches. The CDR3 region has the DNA TGTGCCAGCAGTGAAGGACAGGGGTCGGACGAGCAGTACTTC. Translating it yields CASSEGQGSDEQYF.

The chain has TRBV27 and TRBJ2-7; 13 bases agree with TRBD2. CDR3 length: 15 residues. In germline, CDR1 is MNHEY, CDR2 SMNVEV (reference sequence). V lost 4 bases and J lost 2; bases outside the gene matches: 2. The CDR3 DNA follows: TGTGCCAGCAGTTCGGGACTAGCGGGAACCTACGAGCAGTACTTC. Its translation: CASSSGLAGTYEQYF.

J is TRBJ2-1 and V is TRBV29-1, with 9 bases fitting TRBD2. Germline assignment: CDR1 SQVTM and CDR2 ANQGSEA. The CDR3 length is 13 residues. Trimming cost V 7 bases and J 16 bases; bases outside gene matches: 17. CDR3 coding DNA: TGCAGCGCCTTCGGGACTAGCAAGTCCGGGGATTTCTTC. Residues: CSAFGTSKSGDFF.

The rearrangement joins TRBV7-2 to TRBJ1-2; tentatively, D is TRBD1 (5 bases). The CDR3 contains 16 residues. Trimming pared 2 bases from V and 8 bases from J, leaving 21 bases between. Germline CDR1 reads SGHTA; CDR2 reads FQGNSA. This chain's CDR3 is CASSLSGTRGGDGYTF. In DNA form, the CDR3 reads TGTGCCAGCAGCTTATCAGGGACGCGGGGAGGAGACGGCTACACCTTC.

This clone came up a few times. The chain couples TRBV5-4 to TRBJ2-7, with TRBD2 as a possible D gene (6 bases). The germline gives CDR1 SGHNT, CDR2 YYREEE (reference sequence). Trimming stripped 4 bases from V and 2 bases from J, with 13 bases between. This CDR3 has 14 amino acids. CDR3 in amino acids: CASSPEGRAYEQYF. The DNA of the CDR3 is TGTGCCAGCAGCCCGGAGGGCCGAGCCTACGAGCAGTACTTC.

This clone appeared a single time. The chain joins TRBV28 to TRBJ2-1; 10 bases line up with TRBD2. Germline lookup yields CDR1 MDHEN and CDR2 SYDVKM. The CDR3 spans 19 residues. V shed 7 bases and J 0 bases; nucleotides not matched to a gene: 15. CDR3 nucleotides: TGTGCCAGCAACTTTAGGGGACTAGCGACTCAGAGCTCCTACAATGAGCAGTTCTTC. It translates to CASNFRGLATQSSYNEQFF.

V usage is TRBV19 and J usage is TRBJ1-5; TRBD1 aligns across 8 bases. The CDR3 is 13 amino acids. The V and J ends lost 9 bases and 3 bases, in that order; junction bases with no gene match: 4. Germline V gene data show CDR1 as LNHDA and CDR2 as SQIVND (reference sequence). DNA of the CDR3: TGTGCCAGCCGGGACAGGATCAATCAGCCCCAGCATTTT. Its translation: CASRDRINQPQHF. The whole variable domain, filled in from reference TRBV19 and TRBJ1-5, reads DGGITQSPKYLFRKEGQNVTLSCEQNLNHDAMYWYRQDPGQGLRLIYYSQIVNDFQKGDIAEGYSVSREKKESFPLTVTSAQKNPTAFYLCASRDRINQPQHFGDGTRLSIL.